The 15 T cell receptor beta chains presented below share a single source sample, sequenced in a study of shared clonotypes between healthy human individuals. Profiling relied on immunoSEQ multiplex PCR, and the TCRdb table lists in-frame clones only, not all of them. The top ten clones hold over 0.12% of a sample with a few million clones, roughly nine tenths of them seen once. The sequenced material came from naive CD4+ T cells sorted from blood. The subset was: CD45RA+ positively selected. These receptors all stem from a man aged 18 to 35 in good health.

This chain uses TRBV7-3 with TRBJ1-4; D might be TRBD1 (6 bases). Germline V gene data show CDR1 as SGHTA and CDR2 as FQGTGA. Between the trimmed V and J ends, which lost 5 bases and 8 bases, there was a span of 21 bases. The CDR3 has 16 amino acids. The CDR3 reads CASSPRQALHREKLFF. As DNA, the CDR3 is TGTGCCAGCAGCCCCAGACAGGCTCTCCATAGGGAAAAACTGTTTTTT.

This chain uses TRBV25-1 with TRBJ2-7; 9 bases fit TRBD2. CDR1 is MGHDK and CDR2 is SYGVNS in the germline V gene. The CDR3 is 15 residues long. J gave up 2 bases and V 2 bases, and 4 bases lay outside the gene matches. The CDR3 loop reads CASSEERGVPYEQYF. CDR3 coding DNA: TGTGCCAGCAGTGAAGAGCGGGGGGTACCCTACGAGCAGTACTTC.

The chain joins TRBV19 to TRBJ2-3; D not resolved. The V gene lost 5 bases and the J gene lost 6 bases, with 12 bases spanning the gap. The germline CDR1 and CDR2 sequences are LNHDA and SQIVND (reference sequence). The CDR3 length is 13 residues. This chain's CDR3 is CASSSAWRDTQYF. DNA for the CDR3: TGTGCCAGTAGTTCCGCCTGGCGGGATACGCAGTATTTT.

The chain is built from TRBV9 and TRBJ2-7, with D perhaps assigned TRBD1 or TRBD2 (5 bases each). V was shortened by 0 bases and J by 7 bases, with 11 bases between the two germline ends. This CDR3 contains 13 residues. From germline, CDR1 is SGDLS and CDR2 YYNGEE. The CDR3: CASSVGGKEEQYF. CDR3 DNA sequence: TGTGCCAGCAGCGTAGGGGGGAAGGAGGAGCAGTACTTC.

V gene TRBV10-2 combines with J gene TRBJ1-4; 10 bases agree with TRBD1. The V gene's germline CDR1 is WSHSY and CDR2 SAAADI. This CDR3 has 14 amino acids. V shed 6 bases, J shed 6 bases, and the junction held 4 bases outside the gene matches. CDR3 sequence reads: CASSRGTGDEKLFF. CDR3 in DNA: TGCGCCAGCAGCAGGGGGACAGGGGATGAAAAACTGTTTTTT.

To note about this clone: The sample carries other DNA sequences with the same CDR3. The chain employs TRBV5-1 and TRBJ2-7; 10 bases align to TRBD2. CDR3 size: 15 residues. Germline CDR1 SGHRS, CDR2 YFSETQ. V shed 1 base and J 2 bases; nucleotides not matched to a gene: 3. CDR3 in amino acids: CASSLSSGGPYEQYF. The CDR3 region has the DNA TGCGCCAGCAGCTTGTCTAGCGGGGGCCCCTACGAGCAGTACTTC.

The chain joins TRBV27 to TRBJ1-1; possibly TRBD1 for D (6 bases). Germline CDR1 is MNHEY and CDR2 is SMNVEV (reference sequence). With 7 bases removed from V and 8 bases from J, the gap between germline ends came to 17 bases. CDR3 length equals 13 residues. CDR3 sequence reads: CASKLPGGQEAFF. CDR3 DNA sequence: TGTGCCAGCAAATTACCGGGGGGCCAGGAAGCTTTCTTT.

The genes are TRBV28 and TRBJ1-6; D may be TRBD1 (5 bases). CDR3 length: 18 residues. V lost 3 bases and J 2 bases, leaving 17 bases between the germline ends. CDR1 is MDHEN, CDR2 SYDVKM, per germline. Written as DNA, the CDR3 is TGTGCCAGCAGTTTGGGGGATGGGGGGTTGCCCTATAATTCACCCCTCCACTTT. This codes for CASSLGDGGLPYNSPLHF.

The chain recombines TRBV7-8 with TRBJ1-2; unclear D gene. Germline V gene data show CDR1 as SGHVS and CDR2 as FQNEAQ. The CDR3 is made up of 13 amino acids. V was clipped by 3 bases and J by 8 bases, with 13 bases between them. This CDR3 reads CASSLLLEWGYTF. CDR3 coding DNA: TGTGCCAGCAGCTTGCTTCTGGAATGGGGCTACACCTTC.

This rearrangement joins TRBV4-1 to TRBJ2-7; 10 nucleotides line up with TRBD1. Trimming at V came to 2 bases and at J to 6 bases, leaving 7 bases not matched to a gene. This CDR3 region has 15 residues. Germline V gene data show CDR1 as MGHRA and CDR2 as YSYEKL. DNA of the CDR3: TGCGCCAGCAGCCAACCGGGACAGGGGCGTTCCGAGCAGTACTTC. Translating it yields CASSQPGQGRSEQYF.

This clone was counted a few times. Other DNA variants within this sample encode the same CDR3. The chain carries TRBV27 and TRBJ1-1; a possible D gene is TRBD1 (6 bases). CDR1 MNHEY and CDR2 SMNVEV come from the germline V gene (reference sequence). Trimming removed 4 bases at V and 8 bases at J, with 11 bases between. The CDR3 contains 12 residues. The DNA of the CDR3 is TGTGCCAGCAGTTCCGTAGGGACAGAAGCTTTCTTT. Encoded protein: CASSSVGTEAFF.

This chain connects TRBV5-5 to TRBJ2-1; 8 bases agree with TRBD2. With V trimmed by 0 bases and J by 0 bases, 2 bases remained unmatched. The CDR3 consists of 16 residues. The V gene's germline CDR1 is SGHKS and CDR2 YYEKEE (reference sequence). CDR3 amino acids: CASSLAAGASYNEQFF. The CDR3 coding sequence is TGTGCCAGCAGCTTGGCAGCGGGAGCCTCCTACAATGAGCAGTTCTTC.

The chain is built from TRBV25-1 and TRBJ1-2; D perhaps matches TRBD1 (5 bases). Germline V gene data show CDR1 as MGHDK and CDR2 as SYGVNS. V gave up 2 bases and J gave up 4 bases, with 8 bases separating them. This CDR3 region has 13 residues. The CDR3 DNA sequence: TGTGCCAGCAGTGAAACCACAGGCTATGGCTACACCTTC. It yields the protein CASSETTGYGYTF.

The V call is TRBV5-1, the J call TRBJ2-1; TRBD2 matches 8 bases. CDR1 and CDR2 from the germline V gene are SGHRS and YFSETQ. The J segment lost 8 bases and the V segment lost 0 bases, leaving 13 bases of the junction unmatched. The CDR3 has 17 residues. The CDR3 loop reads CASSLVRGAGVVHEQFF. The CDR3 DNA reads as TGCGCCAGCAGCTTGGTTCGCGGAGCGGGAGTAGTACATGAGCAGTTCTTC. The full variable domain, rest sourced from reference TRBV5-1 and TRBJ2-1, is KAGVTQTPRYLIKTRGQQVTLSCSPISGHRSVSWYQQTPGQGLQFLFEYFSETQRNKGNFPGRFSGRQFSNSRSEMNVSTLELGDSALYLCASSLVRGAGVVHEQFFGPGTRLTVL.

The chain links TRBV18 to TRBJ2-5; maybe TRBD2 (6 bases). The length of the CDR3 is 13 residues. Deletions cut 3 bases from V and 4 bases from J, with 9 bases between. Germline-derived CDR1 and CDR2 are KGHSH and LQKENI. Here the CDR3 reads CASSPGLTETQYF. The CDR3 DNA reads TGTGCCAGCTCACCCGGACTAACAGAGACCCAGTACTTC. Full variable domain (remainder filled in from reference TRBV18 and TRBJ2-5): NAGVMQNPRHLVRRRGQEARLRCSPMKGHSHVYWYRQLPEEGLKFMVYLQKENIIDESGMPKERFSAEFPKEGPSILRIQQVVRGDSAAYFCASSPGLTETQYFGPGTRLLVL.